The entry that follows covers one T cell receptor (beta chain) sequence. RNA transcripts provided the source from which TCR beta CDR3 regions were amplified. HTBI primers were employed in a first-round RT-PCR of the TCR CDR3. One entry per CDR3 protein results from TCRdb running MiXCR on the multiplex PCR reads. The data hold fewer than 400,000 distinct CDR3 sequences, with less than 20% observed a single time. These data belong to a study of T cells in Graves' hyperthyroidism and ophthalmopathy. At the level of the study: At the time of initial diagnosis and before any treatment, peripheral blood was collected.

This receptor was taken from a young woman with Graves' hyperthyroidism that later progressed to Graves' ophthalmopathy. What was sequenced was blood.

CDR3 in DNA: TGTGCCAGCAGCCTATCACGACTAGCGGGAGGGGCTGAGCAGTACTTC. This encodes CASSLSRLAGGAEQYF. The chain uses TRBV5-4 and TRBJ2-7, with 14 bases fitting TRBD2. Germline V gives CDR1 SGHNT, CDR2 YYREEE (reference sequence). J gave up 7 bases and V 4 bases, and 10 bases lay outside the gene matches. The CDR3 runs to 16 residues.